The 10 T cell receptor beta chains given below trace back to one sample, sequenced in a study of shared clonotypes between healthy human individuals. The protocol was immunoSEQ multiplex PCR, while the TCRdb copy is restricted to in-frame clones and leaves out a portion. The sample records some 1,100,000 clones, approximately 78% being singletons. Specimen: memory CD4+ T cells from PBMCs. Subset here: CD45RA-negative fraction. These TCRs come from a man aged 18 to 30 in good health. Some clones in this sample may be carry-over from other donors' samples.

This chain uses TRBV18 with TRBJ1-3; D unresolved. With 2 bases removed from V and 3 bases from J, the gap between germline ends came to 14 bases. Germline values: CDR1 KGHSH, CDR2 LQKENI. This CDR3 has 16 residues. DNA for the CDR3: TGTGCCAGCTCACCAATCAAGTACGTTGGTGGAAACACCATATATTTT. This translates into CASSPIKYVGGNTIYF. Looking up the rest from reference TRBV18 and TRBJ1-3 gives the full variable domain: NAGVMQNPRHLVRRRGQEARLRCSPMKGHSHVYWYRQLPEEGLKFMVYLQKENIIDESGMPKERFSAEFPKEGPSILRIQQVVRGDSAAYFCASSPIKYVGGNTIYFGEGSWLTVV.

The chain uses TRBV5-1 and TRBJ2-7; 8 nucleotides agree with TRBD1. V lost 6 bases, J lost 5 bases, and 7 bases stayed unmatched. The V gene's germline CDR1 is SGHRS and CDR2 YFSETQ. CDR3 size: 13 residues. In DNA form, the CDR3 reads TGCGCCAGCACCCAGACAGGGGCCAACGAGCAGTACTTC. This gives the protein CASTQTGANEQYF.

V is TRBV2 and J is TRBJ2-5; maybe TRBD1 (5 bases). The CDR3 is 15 residues long. Germline-derived CDR1 and CDR2 are SNHLY and FYNNEI. Between the trimmed V and J ends, which lost 4 bases and 1 base, there was a span of 13 bases. The CDR3 sequence: CASSVQQGPQETQYF. The DNA for the CDR3 is TGTGCCAGCAGTGTCCAGCAGGGCCCCCAAGAGACCCAGTACTTC.

This sequence joins TRBV15 and TRBJ1-1; possible D gene TRBD1, 6 bases. The CDR3 has 18 residues. Germline values: CDR1 LNHNV, CDR2 YYDKDF (reference sequence). Deletions cut 6 bases from V and 1 base from J, with 24 bases between. Here the CDR3 reads CATRPTSGVGPANTEAFF. CDR3 DNA sequence: TGTGCCACCAGGCCGACTTCAGGGGTAGGGCCGGCGAACACTGAAGCTTTCTTT.

The sample holds a few counts of this clone. The V and J genes are TRBV9 and TRBJ2-1; D perhaps matches TRBD2 (6 bases). This CDR3 region has 15 residues. V gave up 0 bases and J gave up 10 bases, with 17 bases separating them. Germline V gene lookup returns CDR1 SGDLS and CDR2 YYNGEE. The DNA for the CDR3 is TGTGCCAGCAGCGTAGAGGAGGGACCCTGGGGAGAGCAGTTCTTC. Amino acid sequence: CASSVEEGPWGEQFF.

This clone appeared a single time. The chain employs TRBV28 and TRBJ2-3, with 10 bases matching TRBD2. The CDR3 spans 14 residues. CDR1 and CDR2 from the germline V gene are MDHEN and SYDVKM. V dropped 4 bases and J dropped 4; count of bases not matched to a gene: 2. CDR3 region: CASSSGLAPDTQYF. The CDR3 DNA is TGTGCCAGCAGTTCGGGACTAGCGCCAGATACGCAGTATTTT.

This clone was counted only a few times. This CDR3 is also generated by other DNA sequences in the sample. The chain carries TRBV5-1 and TRBJ1-3, with D perhaps matching TRBD1 (5 bases). CDR3 size: 14 residues. Trimming took 4 bases from V and 2 from J, leaving 10 bases between them. Germline-derived CDR1 and CDR2 are SGHRS and YFSETQ. This CDR3 is CASSPQGAGNTIYF. CDR3 nucleotide sequence: TGCGCCAGCAGCCCGCAGGGAGCTGGAAACACCATATATTTT.

The rearrangement links TRBV18 to TRBJ2-7, with TRBD2 matching 11 bases. The ends lost 6 bases at V and 4 bases at J; junction bases unmatched: 5. CDR1 and CDR2 (germline): KGHSH, LQKENI. This CDR3 is built from 14 residues. The CDR3 region has the DNA TGTGCCAGCTCGCAGACTAGCGGGATGTACGAGCAGTACTTC. It codes for CASSQTSGMYEQYF.

This chain connects TRBV2 to TRBJ2-6; the D gene is possibly TRBD2 (6 bases). This CDR3 is built from 14 residues. Trimming removed 6 bases from V and 9 bases from J, with 15 bases in between. In germline, CDR1 is SNHLY, CDR2 FYNNEI. The CDR3 here is CASRVNGGNNVLTF. The CDR3 DNA reads TGTGCCAGCAGAGTGAACGGAGGGAACAACGTCCTGACTTTC.

The rearrangement joins TRBV27 to TRBJ2-5, with TRBD2 identical over 9 bases. Per germline, CDR1 MNHEY and CDR2 SMNVEV (reference sequence). V was clipped by 2 bases and J by 4 bases; unmatched bases: 26. There are 22 residues in the CDR3. CDR3: CASSLRPRFVAGALSPGETQYF. The CDR3 DNA reads as TGTGCCAGCAGTTTACGCCCCCGGTTTGTAGCGGGAGCATTAAGTCCGGGAGAGACCCAGTACTTC.